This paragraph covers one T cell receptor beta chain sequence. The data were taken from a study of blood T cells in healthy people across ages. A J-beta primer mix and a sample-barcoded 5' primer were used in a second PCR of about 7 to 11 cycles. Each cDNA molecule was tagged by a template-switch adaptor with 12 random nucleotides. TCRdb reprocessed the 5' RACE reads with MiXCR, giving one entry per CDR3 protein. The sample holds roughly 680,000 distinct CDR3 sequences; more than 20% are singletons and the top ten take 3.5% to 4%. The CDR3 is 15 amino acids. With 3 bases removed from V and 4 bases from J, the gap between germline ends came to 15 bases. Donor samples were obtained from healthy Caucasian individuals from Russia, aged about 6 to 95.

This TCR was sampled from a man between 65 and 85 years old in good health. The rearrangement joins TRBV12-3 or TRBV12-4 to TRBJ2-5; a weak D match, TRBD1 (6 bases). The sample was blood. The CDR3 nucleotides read TGTGCCAGCAGTTTGGCCGGACAGTCGCTAGAGACCCAGTACTTC. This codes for CASSLAGQSLETQYF.